The rows below give T cell receptor beta chains drawn from one sample of a study of blood T cell repertoires in COVID-19. The method was immunoSEQ multiplex PCR; TCRdb's version includes in-frame clones alone and lacks a portion of them. The sample contains about 240,000 clones, around nine tenths of which appear only once. The sequencing input was PBMCs or T cells enriched from blood (not recorded which). The source is a woman in her twenties or thirties who had recovered from COVID-19. CDR3s include the opening cysteine and the closing phenylalanine or tryptophan. Fields, in order: clone size, J gene, V gene, D gene, CDR3 protein, CDR3 DNA. D genes are given only for firm matches. Clone size is shown for a subset of rows, as once, few, many or a class of expanded clone.

abundance: NA
j_gene: TRBJ1-4
v_gene: TRBV4-1
d_gene: NA
CDR3aa: CASSQSDSNNEKLFF
CDR3nt: TGCGCCAGCAGCCAGTCGGACAGCAATAATGAAAAACTGTTTTTT

abundance: NA
j_gene: TRBJ2-7
v_gene: TRBV10-3
d_gene: NA
CDR3aa: CAISERDTSYEQYF
CDR3nt: TGTGCCATCAGTGAGCGAGACACCTCCTACGAGCAGTACTTC

abundance: NA
j_gene: TRBJ1-3
v_gene: TRBV2
d_gene: NA
CDR3aa: CASSLLQAVAGNTIYF
CDR3nt: TGTGCCAGCAGCCTATTACAGGCTGTTGCTGGAAACACCATATATTTT

abundance: once
j_gene: TRBJ2-3
v_gene: TRBV4-3
d_gene: TRBD2
CDR3aa: CASSQGVSGSADTQYF
CDR3nt: TGCGCCAGCAGCCAAGGGGTTAGCGGGAGCGCAGATACGCAGTATTTT

abundance: NA
j_gene: TRBJ1-4
v_gene: TRBV5-1
d_gene: NA
CDR3aa: CASSSGAGGTNEKLFF
CDR3nt: TGCGCCAGCAGCTCAGGGGCGGGCGGAACTAATGAAAAACTGTTTTTT

abundance: NA
j_gene: TRBJ1-1
v_gene: TRBV5-5
d_gene: NA
CDR3aa: CASSLTTLNTEAFF
CDR3nt: TGTGCCAGCAGCTTGACAACCTTGAACACTGAAGCTTTCTTT

abundance: once
j_gene: TRBJ2-1
v_gene: TRBV10-3
d_gene: NA
CDR3aa: CAMNGGAPYNEQFF
CDR3nt: TGTGCCATGAACGGGGGTGCCCCCTACAATGAGCAGTTCTTC

abundance: NA
j_gene: TRBJ1-1
v_gene: TRBV30
d_gene: NA
CDR3aa: CAWNGGVNTEAFF
CDR3nt: TGTGCCTGGAACGGGGGAGTGAACACTGAAGCTTTCTTT

abundance: NA
j_gene: TRBJ1-3
v_gene: TRBV19
d_gene: NA
CDR3aa: CASSKTHFPGNTIYF
CDR3nt: TGTGCCAGTAGTAAGACACATTTCCCCGGAAACACCATATATTTT

abundance: NA
j_gene: TRBJ2-3
v_gene: TRBV9
d_gene: TRBD2
CDR3aa: CASSLSGGGNTDTQYF
CDR3nt: TGTGCCAGCAGCCTCTCAGGCGGGGGGAACACAGATACGCAGTATTTT

abundance: NA
j_gene: TRBJ2-7
v_gene: TRBV28
d_gene: NA
CDR3aa: CASGSPGVTYEQYF
CDR3nt: TGTGCCAGCGGGTCCCCCGGGGTGACCTACGAGCAGTACTTC

abundance: NA
j_gene: TRBJ1-1
v_gene: TRBV6-1
d_gene: NA
CDR3aa: CASSEWARGSRPNTEAFF
CDR3nt: TGTGCCAGCAGTGAATGGGCCAGGGGCTCCCGACCGAACACTGAAGCTTTCTTT

abundance: few
j_gene: TRBJ1-5
v_gene: TRBV28
d_gene: NA
CDR3aa: CASSFWGPGSQPQHF
CDR3nt: TGTGCCAGCAGTTTCTGGGGGCCAGGCTCCCAGCCCCAGCATTTT

abundance: NA
j_gene: TRBJ2-3
v_gene: TRBV30
d_gene: NA
CDR3aa: CARRTGLSSTDTQYF
CDR3nt: TGTGCCCGAAGGACGGGACTTTCTAGCACAGATACGCAGTATTTT

abundance: NA
j_gene: TRBJ1-2
v_gene: TRBV27
d_gene: NA
CDR3aa: CASSFGGAQVTF
CDR3nt: TGTGCCAGCAGTTTTGGAGGGGCGCAGGTAACCTTC